This entry is about one TCR beta chain. What it binds is unknown. Assay used: immunoSEQ multiplex PCR; TCRdb lists only in-frame clones, some missing. The sample has around 69,000 clones; under 90% are singletons. These data belong to a study of T cells in localized non-small cell lung cancer. Study findings and constraints: Longer survival (overall) was linked to higher T cell density in blood. Median detection of top 100 tumor clones in adjacent lung was 57 clones.

The germline V gene has CDR1 MDHEN and CDR2 SYDVKM. V shed 2 bases and J shed 3 bases, with 7 bases lying between them. The length of the CDR3 is 13 residues. This rearrangement joins TRBV28 to TRBJ2-5; D remains unclear. The specimen was peripheral blood, collected before any cancer treatment. The clonotype originates from a woman aged 35 to 70 with stage I lung adenocarcinoma. The CDR3 here is CASSLNSKETQYF. CDR3 nucleotide sequence: TGTGCCAGCAGTTTAAACAGCAAAGAGACCCAGTACTTC.